A selection of T cell receptor beta chains follows, all from one sample in a study of T-cell reconstitution after alpha-beta-depleted transplantation in children. Via MiXCR, TCRdb re-called the PCR reads, giving one row per CDR3 protein. The table includes about a million distinct CDR3 sequences, under 30% detected once. Sequencing was performed on PBMCs, mostly from graft donor cells, taken 360 days after TCRalphabeta/CD19-depleted stem cell transplant. These receptors originate from a boy less than two years old who had a stem cell transplant for SCID, so the T cells may come from the graft donor. Both conserved end residues are part of each CDR3. D genes are given only for firm matches. Clone size, where shown, is once, few, many, or a class for clones that have expanded.

J gene: TRBJ2-5; clone size: few; V gene: TRBV10-2; D gene: TRBD1; CDR3 DNA: TGCGCCAGCAGTGAGGGGACAGGGGGCGGGGAGACCCAGTACTTC; CDR3 protein: CASSEGTGGGETQYF
J gene: TRBJ2-3; clone size: .; V gene: TRBV7-3; D gene: .; CDR3 DNA: TGTGCCAGCAGCTTGGGCGTCTATCCTGCAGATACGCAGTATTTT; CDR3 protein: CASSLGVYPADTQYF
J gene: TRBJ2-1; clone size: .; V gene: TRBV20-1; D gene: .; CDR3 DNA: TGCAGTGCTAGAGATATCCCCAGGGTGGTGTACAATGAGCAGTTCTTC; CDR3 protein: CSARDIPRVVYNEQFF
J gene: TRBJ2-3; clone size: many; V gene: TRBV15; D gene: TRBD1; CDR3 DNA: TGTGCCACCAGCGGGACAGGGAGGGGCACAGATACGCAGTATTTT; CDR3 protein: CATSGTGRGTDTQYF
J gene: TRBJ2-1; clone size: many; V gene: TRBV6-2/TRBV6-3; D gene: .; CDR3 DNA: TGTGCCAGCAGTTACCCCGGCAATGAGCAGTTCTTC; CDR3 protein: CASSYPGNEQFF
J gene: TRBJ1-2; clone size: few; V gene: TRBV6-1; D gene: .; CDR3 DNA: TGTGCCAGCAGTCCCCGGGGACATTTCTACACCTTC; CDR3 protein: CASSPRGHFYTF
J gene: TRBJ2-7; clone size: few; V gene: TRBV30; D gene: TRBD1; CDR3 DNA: TGTGCCTGGGGTCCGGGACAGCAGCCTTACGAGCAGTACTTC; CDR3 protein: CAWGPGQQPYEQYF
J gene: TRBJ2-5; clone size: .; V gene: TRBV9; D gene: .; CDR3 DNA: TGTGCCAGCAGCGTGGCGGGGACAGTTCGGGAGACCCAGTACTTC; CDR3 protein: CASSVAGTVRETQYF
J gene: TRBJ1-2; clone size: few; V gene: TRBV5-1; D gene: .; CDR3 DNA: TGCGCCAGCAGCTTGGAATACAGAATTGAGGATGGCTACACCTTC; CDR3 protein: CASSLEYRIEDGYTF
J gene: TRBJ2-5; clone size: .; V gene: TRBV5-1; D gene: .; CDR3 DNA: TGCGCCAGCAGCCCGTCGCGGAGAGGGGACCAAGAGACCCAGTACTTC; CDR3 protein: CASSPSRRGDQETQYF
J gene: TRBJ2-7; clone size: many; V gene: TRBV7-2; D gene: .; CDR3 DNA: TGTGCCAGCAGCTTAGCCGCCTTCTACGAGCAGTACTTC; CDR3 protein: CASSLAAFYEQYF
J gene: TRBJ2-1; clone size: .; V gene: TRBV2; D gene: .; CDR3 DNA: TGTGCCAGCTACCGGGTCAGACCAAACAATGAGCAGTTCTTC; CDR3 protein: CASYRVRPNNEQFF
J gene: TRBJ2-7; clone size: few; V gene: TRBV18; D gene: TRBD2; CDR3 DNA: TGTGCCAGCTCACCACCGGGCGGGAGCTCCTACGAGCAGTACTTC; CDR3 protein: CASSPPGGSSYEQYF
J gene: TRBJ2-5; clone size: .; V gene: TRBV4-2; D gene: TRBD2; CDR3 DNA: TGTGCCAGCAGCCAAGAATCGGGACTAGCGGCTGAGACCCAGTACTTC; CDR3 protein: CASSQESGLAAETQYF
J gene: TRBJ1-1; clone size: .; V gene: TRBV18; D gene: .; CDR3 DNA: TGTGCCAGCTCAGAACAGGGAGGACCGAACACTGAAGCTTTCTTT; CDR3 protein: CASSEQGGPNTEAFF
J gene: TRBJ1-2; clone size: .; V gene: TRBV29-1; D gene: .; CDR3 DNA: TGCAGCGTTTACGGGCTTAATGGCTACACCTTC; CDR3 protein: CSVYGLNGYTF
J gene: TRBJ2-5; clone size: .; V gene: TRBV9; D gene: TRBD2; CDR3 DNA: TGTGCCAGCAGCGTGAGCGGGACTAGCGGGGTGGAGACCCAGTACTTC; CDR3 protein: CASSVSGTSGVETQYF
J gene: TRBJ2-1; clone size: few; V gene: TRBV6-2/TRBV6-3; D gene: .; CDR3 DNA: TGTGCCAGCACAGTGGGGGGGCCATACAATGAGCAGTTCTTC; CDR3 protein: CASTVGGPYNEQFF
J gene: TRBJ2-7; clone size: few; V gene: TRBV5-1; D gene: .; CDR3 DNA: TGCGCCAGCAGCTTGATGGGGACCTACGAGCAGTACTTC; CDR3 protein: CASSLMGTYEQYF
J gene: TRBJ1-3; clone size: .; V gene: TRBV20-1; D gene: .; CDR3 DNA: TGCAGTGCTAGAAGTGTCATTAGCTCTGGAAACACCATATATTTT; CDR3 protein: CSARSVISSGNTIYF
J gene: TRBJ2-2; clone size: .; V gene: TRBV20-1; D gene: .; CDR3 DNA: TGCAGTGCCGCCCTGGAGGCGATAGGCACCGGGGAGCTGTTTTTT; CDR3 protein: CSAALEAIGTGELFF
J gene: TRBJ1-1; clone size: many; V gene: TRBV9; D gene: .; CDR3 DNA: TGTGCCAGCAGCGTAGGCACGAACACTGAAGCTTTCTTT; CDR3 protein: CASSVGTNTEAFF
J gene: TRBJ2-7; clone size: .; V gene: TRBV5-1; D gene: TRBD2; CDR3 DNA: TGCGCCAGCAGCTTGTACGCGGGGGGGATCGACGAGCAGTACTTC; CDR3 protein: CASSLYAGGIDEQYF
J gene: TRBJ1-4; clone size: many; V gene: TRBV6-1; D gene: TRBD1; CDR3 DNA: TGTGCCAGCAGTCAGGACAGGGGGCGTAATGAAAAACTGTTTTTT; CDR3 protein: CASSQDRGRNEKLFF
J gene: TRBJ2-7; clone size: few; V gene: TRBV5-1; D gene: TRBD1; CDR3 DNA: TGCGCCAGCAGCAGACCGGGACAGGGTTTCGAGCAGTACTTC; CDR3 protein: CASSRPGQGFEQYF
J gene: TRBJ1-1; clone size: .; V gene: TRBV28; D gene: .; CDR3 DNA: TGTGCCAGCAGTTACACCTGGTATATGACTGAAGCTTTCTTT; CDR3 protein: CASSYTWYMTEAFF
J gene: TRBJ2-4; clone size: .; V gene: TRBV27; D gene: .; CDR3 DNA: TGTGCCAGCCGGTTCCGTGGAGGACGGACAGACAAAAACATTCAGTACTTC; CDR3 protein: CASRFRGGRTDKNIQYF
J gene: TRBJ1-5; clone size: .; V gene: TRBV6-2/TRBV6-3; D gene: TRBD1; CDR3 DNA: TGTGCCAGCAGTCGAATGGGACAGGGGGCGAGGGACGGAAATCAGCCCCAGCATTTT; CDR3 protein: CASSRMGQGARDGNQPQHF
J gene: TRBJ2-7; clone size: .; V gene: TRBV10-3; D gene: .; CDR3 DNA: TGTGCCATCAGTGAGTCGATGGCCCCGGACGAGCAGTACTTC; CDR3 protein: CAISESMAPDEQYF
J gene: TRBJ1-3; clone size: few; V gene: TRBV6-6; D gene: .; CDR3 DNA: TGTGCCAGCAGGCCCCGGGGAAACACCATATATTTT; CDR3 protein: CASRPRGNTIYF
J gene: TRBJ1-1; clone size: .; V gene: TRBV15; D gene: .; CDR3 DNA: TGTGCCACCAGCAGAGATGGCGTTTGGACATCTCGGATCATGAACACTGAAGCTTTCTTT; CDR3 protein: CATSRDGVWTSRIMNTEAFF
J gene: TRBJ2-2; clone size: .; V gene: TRBV6-1; D gene: .; CDR3 DNA: TGTGCCAGCAGTCCGGGGTGGGCACAGGGTTACAAAACCGGGGAGCTGTTTTTT; CDR3 protein: CASSPGWAQGYKTGELFF
J gene: TRBJ1-6; clone size: .; V gene: TRBV4-3; D gene: .; CDR3 DNA: TGCGCCAGCAGCCAAGATCCATACTATTCACCCCTCCACTTT; CDR3 protein: CASSQDPYYSPLHF
J gene: TRBJ2-7; clone size: .; V gene: TRBV7-8; D gene: TRBD2; CDR3 DNA: TGTGCCAGCAGCGCTAGGGAGGGCGCCTACGAGCAGTACTTC; CDR3 protein: CASSAREGAYEQYF
J gene: TRBJ2-1; clone size: few; V gene: TRBV6-1; D gene: .; CDR3 DNA: TGTGCCAGCAGGGTCTTGGAACCCTCCTACAATGAGCAGTTCTTC; CDR3 protein: CASRVLEPSYNEQFF
J gene: TRBJ1-1; clone size: few; V gene: TRBV20-1; D gene: .; CDR3 DNA: TGCAGTGCTAGATCGGGGTGGACAGAGAACACTGAAGCTTTCTTT; CDR3 protein: CSARSGWTENTEAFF
J gene: TRBJ2-7; clone size: many; V gene: TRBV20-1; D gene: .; CDR3 DNA: TGCAGTGCTAGCAGGGCTGAAGAGCAGTACTTC; CDR3 protein: CSASRAEEQYF
J gene: TRBJ2-2; clone size: .; V gene: TRBV2; D gene: .; CDR3 DNA: TGTGCCAGCAGCACAGCAGTCTGGGAGCTGTTTTTT; CDR3 protein: CASSTAVWELFF
J gene: TRBJ2-1; clone size: few; V gene: TRBV6-1; D gene: TRBD2; CDR3 DNA: TGTGCCAGCAGACTAGCGGGGGGGATGTACAATGAGCAGTTCTTC; CDR3 protein: CASRLAGGMYNEQFF
J gene: TRBJ2-3; clone size: once; V gene: TRBV9; D gene: .; CDR3 DNA: TGTGCCAGCAGCGTAGGAGTAGCCACAGATACGCAGTATTTT; CDR3 protein: CASSVGVATDTQYF
J gene: TRBJ2-5; clone size: few; V gene: TRBV20-1; D gene: .; CDR3 DNA: TGCAGTGCTAGAGGGCAGTTTCAAGAGACCCAGTACTTC; CDR3 protein: CSARGQFQETQYF
J gene: TRBJ2-1; clone size: .; V gene: TRBV28; D gene: TRBD2; CDR3 DNA: TGTGCCAGCAGTTATAGCGGGGGGGCCTACAATGAGCAGTTCTTC; CDR3 protein: CASSYSGGAYNEQFF
J gene: TRBJ1-4; clone size: .; V gene: TRBV4-2; D gene: .; CDR3 DNA: TGTGCCAGCAGCCCCGGGTGGGGGGCCATGGCCGAAAAACTGTTTTTT; CDR3 protein: CASSPGWGAMAEKLFF
J gene: TRBJ2-3; clone size: once; V gene: TRBV4-1; D gene: .; CDR3 DNA: TGCGCCAGCAGCCAAGATCCCGGGGGGCTTGCGGATACGCAGTATTTT; CDR3 protein: CASSQDPGGLADTQYF
J gene: TRBJ2-7; clone size: few; V gene: TRBV20-1; D gene: TRBD2; CDR3 DNA: TGCAGTGCCCACCGAGCGGGGGGCTACGAGCAGTACTTC; CDR3 protein: CSAHRAGGYEQYF
J gene: TRBJ1-5; clone size: .; V gene: TRBV12-3/TRBV12-4; D gene: .; CDR3 DNA: TGTGCCAGCAGTTTTTCTGATAATCAGCCCCAGCATTTT; CDR3 protein: CASSFSDNQPQHF
J gene: TRBJ2-7; clone size: .; V gene: TRBV20-1; D gene: .; CDR3 DNA: TGCAGTGCTATTACGACAGGTTTTTTACACGAGCAGTACTTC; CDR3 protein: CSAITTGFLHEQYF
J gene: TRBJ2-2; clone size: .; V gene: TRBV20-1; D gene: TRBD1; CDR3 DNA: TGCAGTGCTAGGAGGGGACAGGCGGTTGCCGGGGAGCTGTTTTTT; CDR3 protein: CSARRGQAVAGELFF
J gene: TRBJ2-1; clone size: few; V gene: TRBV5-5; D gene: .; CDR3 DNA: TGTGCCAGCAGCCGCCGGGACTGGGACAATGAGCAGTTCTTC; CDR3 protein: CASSRRDWDNEQFF
J gene: TRBJ2-7; clone size: .; V gene: TRBV4-1; D gene: .; CDR3 DNA: TGCGCCAGCAGCCAAGTTCATCGGGTGATTCATGGTTGCGAGCAGTACTTC; CDR3 protein: CASSQVHRVIHGCEQYF
J gene: TRBJ2-1; clone size: many; V gene: TRBV9; D gene: TRBD2; CDR3 DNA: TGTGCCAGCAGCGGGGTAGCGGGGGGTGGGAATGAGCAGTTCTTC; CDR3 protein: CASSGVAGGGNEQFF
J gene: TRBJ2-1; clone size: .; V gene: TRBV7-9; D gene: .; CDR3 DNA: TGTGCCAGCAGCACCCCGGGACTGGGTCCAGGTCAAGAGCAGTTCTTC; CDR3 protein: CASSTPGLGPGQEQFF
J gene: TRBJ2-1; clone size: .; V gene: TRBV7-9; D gene: TRBD2; CDR3 DNA: TGTGCCAGCAGTCATCCCTCGACTAGCGGGGGGGCTAATGAGCAGTTCTTC; CDR3 protein: CASSHPSTSGGANEQFF
J gene: TRBJ1-1; clone size: few; V gene: TRBV28; D gene: .; CDR3 DNA: TGTGCCAGCAGTACCCCGGGAGGGGACGACACTGAAGCTTTCTTT; CDR3 protein: CASSTPGGDDTEAFF
J gene: TRBJ2-7; clone size: .; V gene: TRBV7-2; D gene: .; CDR3 DNA: TGTGCCAGCAGCTTGCGTCAGGGGAACGAGCAGTACTTC; CDR3 protein: CASSLRQGNEQYF
J gene: TRBJ2-5; clone size: many; V gene: TRBV12-3/TRBV12-4; D gene: .; CDR3 DNA: TGTGCCAGCAGTTCCGTAGCGGATCAAGAGACCCAGTACTTC; CDR3 protein: CASSSVADQETQYF
J gene: TRBJ2-5; clone size: .; V gene: TRBV7-8; D gene: TRBD2; CDR3 DNA: TGTGCCAGCAGCGTTGCTAGCGGGGGGTTTGGAGAGACCCAGTACTTC; CDR3 protein: CASSVASGGFGETQYF
J gene: TRBJ1-2; clone size: .; V gene: TRBV28; D gene: TRBD1; CDR3 DNA: TGTGCCAGCAGTTTATTCCGGACAGGCCCACCTTTGTATGGCTACACCTTC; CDR3 protein: CASSLFRTGPPLYGYTF
J gene: TRBJ1-1; clone size: .; V gene: TRBV12-3/TRBV12-4; D gene: .; CDR3 DNA: TGTGCCAGCAGTTCAGAGGGCATGAACACTGAAGCTTTCTTT; CDR3 protein: CASSSEGMNTEAFF
J gene: TRBJ1-1; clone size: .; V gene: TRBV12-3/TRBV12-4; D gene: .; CDR3 DNA: TGTGCCAGCAGTTTATCCGAGGGGCGAGCTTTCTTT; CDR3 protein: CASSLSEGRAFF